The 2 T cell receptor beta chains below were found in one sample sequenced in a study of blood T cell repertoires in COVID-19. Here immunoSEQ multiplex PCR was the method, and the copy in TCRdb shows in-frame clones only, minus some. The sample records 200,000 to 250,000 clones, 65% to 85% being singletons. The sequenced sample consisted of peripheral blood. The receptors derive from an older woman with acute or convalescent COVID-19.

The CDR3 coding sequence is TGTGCCAGCAGGAAAGAGGGGGTATTCTCACCCCTCCACTTT. This sequence encodes CASRKEGVFSPLHF. The V call is TRBV6-5, the J call TRBJ1-6, with D possibly TRBD1 on 6 matching bases. The CDR3 covers 14 residues. The ends were cut back, 6 bases at V and 10 bases at J, with 16 bases in the middle. The V gene's germline CDR1 is MNHEY and CDR2 SVGAGI.

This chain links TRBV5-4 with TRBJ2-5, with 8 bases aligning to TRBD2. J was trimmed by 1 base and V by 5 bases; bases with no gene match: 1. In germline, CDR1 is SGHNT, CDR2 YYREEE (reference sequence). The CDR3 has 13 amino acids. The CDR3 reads CASSSGVQETQYF. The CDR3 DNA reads TGTGCCAGCAGTAGCGGGGTCCAAGAGACCCAGTACTTC.